This T cell receptor beta chain came from a study of vaccination effects on CD4 cells after COVID-19. Overall study: The cohort was immunized with two doses of either the BNT162b2 or mRNA-1273 vaccine.

Concerning this clone: Its antigen is still unknown.

Data came from immunoSEQ multiplex PCR; TCRdb stores just in-frame clones and leaves some out. The sample lists tens of thousands of clones, around four fifths occurring once. Per the germline V gene, CDR1 is MGHRA and CDR2 is YSYEKL. CDR3 length: 15 residues. V was pared by 1 base and J by 7 bases, with 14 bases between. Before sequencing took place, the ViraFEST assay used viral peptide pools to expand antigen-specific CD4+ T cells. The culture ran for 10 days before CD4+ T cells were isolated. Absence of prior SARS-CoV-2 infection characterized the vaccine recipients, who showed negative nucleocapsid antibodies. IL-2 medium was substituted for half the medium on days 3 and 7.

The receptor comes from a human donor who received a COVID-19 vaccine. This material consisted of CD4+ T cells from PBMCs cultured with HCoV-OC43 spike peptides, taken before COVID-19 vaccination. Subset here: HCoV-OC43 spike overlapping peptide pool stimulation. V is TRBV4-1 and J is TRBJ1-3; tentatively, D is TRBD1 (5 bases). The CDR3 reads CASSQGGESWNTIYF. The CDR3 nucleotides read TGCGCCAGCAGCCAAGGAGGGGAAAGTTGGAACACCATATATTTT.